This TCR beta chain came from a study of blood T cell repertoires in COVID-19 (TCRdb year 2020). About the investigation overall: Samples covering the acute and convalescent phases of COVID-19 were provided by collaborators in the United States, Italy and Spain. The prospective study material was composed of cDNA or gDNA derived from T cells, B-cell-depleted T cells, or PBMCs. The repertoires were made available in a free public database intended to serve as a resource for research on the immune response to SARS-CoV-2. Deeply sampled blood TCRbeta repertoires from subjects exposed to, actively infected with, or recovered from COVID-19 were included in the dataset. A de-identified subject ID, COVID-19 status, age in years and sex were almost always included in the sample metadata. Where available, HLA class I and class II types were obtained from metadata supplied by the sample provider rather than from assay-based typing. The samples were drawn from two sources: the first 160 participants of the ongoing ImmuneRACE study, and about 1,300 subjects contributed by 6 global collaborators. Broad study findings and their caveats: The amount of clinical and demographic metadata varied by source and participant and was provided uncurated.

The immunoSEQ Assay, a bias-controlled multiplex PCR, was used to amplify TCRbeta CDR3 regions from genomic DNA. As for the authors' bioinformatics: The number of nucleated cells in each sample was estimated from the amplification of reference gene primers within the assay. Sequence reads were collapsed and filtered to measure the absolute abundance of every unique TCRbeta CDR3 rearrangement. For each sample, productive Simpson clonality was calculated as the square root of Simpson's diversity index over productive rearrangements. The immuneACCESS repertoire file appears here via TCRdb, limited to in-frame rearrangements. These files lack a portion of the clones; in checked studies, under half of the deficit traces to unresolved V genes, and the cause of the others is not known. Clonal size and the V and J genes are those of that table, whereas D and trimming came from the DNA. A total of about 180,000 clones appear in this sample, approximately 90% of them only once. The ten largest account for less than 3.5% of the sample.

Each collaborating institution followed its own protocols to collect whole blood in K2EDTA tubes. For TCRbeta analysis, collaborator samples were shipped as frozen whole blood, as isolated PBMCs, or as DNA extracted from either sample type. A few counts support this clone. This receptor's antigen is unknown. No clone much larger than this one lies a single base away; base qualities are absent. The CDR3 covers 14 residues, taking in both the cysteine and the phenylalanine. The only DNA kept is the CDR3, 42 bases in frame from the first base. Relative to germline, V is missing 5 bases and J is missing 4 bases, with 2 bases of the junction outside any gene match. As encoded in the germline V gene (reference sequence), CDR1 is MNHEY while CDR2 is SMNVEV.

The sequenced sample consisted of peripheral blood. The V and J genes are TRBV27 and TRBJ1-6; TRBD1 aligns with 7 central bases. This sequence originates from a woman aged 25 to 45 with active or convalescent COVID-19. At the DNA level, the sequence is TGTGCCAGCAGTCCGGGACAGTATAATTCACCCCTCCACTTT. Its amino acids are CASSPGQYNSPLHF.